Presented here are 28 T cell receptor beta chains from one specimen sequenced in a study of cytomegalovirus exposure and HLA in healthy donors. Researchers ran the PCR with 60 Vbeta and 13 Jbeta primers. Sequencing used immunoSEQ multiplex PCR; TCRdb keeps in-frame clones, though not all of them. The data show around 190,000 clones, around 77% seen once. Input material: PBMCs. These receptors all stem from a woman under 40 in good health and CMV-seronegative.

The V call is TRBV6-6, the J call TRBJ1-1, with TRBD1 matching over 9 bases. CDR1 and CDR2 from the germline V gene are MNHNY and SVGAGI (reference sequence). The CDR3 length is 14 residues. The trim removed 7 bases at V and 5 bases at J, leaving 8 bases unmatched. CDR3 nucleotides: TGTGCCAGCACCGTACAGGGGGCTCCGACTGAAGCTTTCTTT. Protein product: CASTVQGAPTEAFF.

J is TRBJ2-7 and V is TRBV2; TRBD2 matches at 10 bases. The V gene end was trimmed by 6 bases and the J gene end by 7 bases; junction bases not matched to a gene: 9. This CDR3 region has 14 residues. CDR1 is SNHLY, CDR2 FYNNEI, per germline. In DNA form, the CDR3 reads TGTGCCAGCAGCCTAAGACTAGCGGGTGGAGAGCAGTACTTC. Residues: CASSLRLAGGEQYF.

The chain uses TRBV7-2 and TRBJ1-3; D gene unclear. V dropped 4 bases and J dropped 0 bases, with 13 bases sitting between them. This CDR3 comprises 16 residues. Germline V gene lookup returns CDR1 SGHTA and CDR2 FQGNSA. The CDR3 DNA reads TGTGCCAGCAGCTACCACAGTGTCAGCTCTGGAAACACCATATATTTT. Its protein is CASSYHSVSSGNTIYF. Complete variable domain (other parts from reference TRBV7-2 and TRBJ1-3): GAGVSQSPSNKVTEKGKDVELRCDPISGHTALYWYRQSLGQGLEFLIYFQGNSAPDKSGLPSDRFSAERTGGSVSTLTIQRTQQEDSAVYLCASSYHSVSSGNTIYFGEGSWLTVV.

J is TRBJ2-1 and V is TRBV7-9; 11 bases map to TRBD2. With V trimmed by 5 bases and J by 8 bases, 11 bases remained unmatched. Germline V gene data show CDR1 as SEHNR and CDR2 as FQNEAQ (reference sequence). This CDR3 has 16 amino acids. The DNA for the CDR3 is TGTGCCAGCAGCGTAATAGCGGGAGGGCCTTTTGATGAGCAGTTCTTC. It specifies CASSVIAGGPFDEQFF.

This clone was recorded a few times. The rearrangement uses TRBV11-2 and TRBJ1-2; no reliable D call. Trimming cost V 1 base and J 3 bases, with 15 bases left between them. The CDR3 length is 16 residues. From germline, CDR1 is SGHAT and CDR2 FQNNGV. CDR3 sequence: CASSLVSGRMYYGYTF. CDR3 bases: TGTGCCAGCAGCTTAGTAAGCGGACGTATGTACTATGGCTACACCTTC.

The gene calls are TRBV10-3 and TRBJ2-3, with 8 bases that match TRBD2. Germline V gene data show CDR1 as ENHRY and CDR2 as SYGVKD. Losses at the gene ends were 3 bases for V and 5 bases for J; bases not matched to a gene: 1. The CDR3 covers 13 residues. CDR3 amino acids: CAISDSGEDTQYF. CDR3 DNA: TGTGCCATCAGTGATAGCGGGGAAGATACGCAGTATTTT.

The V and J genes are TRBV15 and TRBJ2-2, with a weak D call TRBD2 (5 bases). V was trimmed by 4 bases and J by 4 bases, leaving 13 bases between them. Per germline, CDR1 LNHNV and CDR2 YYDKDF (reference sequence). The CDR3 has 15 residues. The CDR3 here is CATSTPRVGTGELFF. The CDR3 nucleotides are TGTGCCACCAGCACGCCGAGGGTGGGCACCGGGGAGCTGTTTTTT. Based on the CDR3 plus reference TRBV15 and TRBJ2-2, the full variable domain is DAMVIQNPRYQVTQFGKPVTLSCSQTLNHNVMYWYQQKSSQAPKLLFHYYDKDFNNEADTPDNFQSRRPNTSFCFLDIRSPGLGDTAMYLCATSTPRVGTGELFFGEGSRLTVL.

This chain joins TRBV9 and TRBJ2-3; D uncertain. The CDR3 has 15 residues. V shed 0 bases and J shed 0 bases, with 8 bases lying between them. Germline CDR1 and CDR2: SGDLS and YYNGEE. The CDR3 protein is CASSVVGTSTDTQYF. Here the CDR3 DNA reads TGTGCCAGCAGCGTAGTCGGTACTAGCACAGATACGCAGTATTTT.

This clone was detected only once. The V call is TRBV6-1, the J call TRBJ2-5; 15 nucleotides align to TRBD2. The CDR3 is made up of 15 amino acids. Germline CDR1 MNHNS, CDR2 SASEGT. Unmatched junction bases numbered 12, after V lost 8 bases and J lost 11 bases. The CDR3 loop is CASETGTSGRREQYF. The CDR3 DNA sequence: TGTGCCAGCGAGACCGGGACTAGCGGGAGGCGGGAGCAGTACTTC.

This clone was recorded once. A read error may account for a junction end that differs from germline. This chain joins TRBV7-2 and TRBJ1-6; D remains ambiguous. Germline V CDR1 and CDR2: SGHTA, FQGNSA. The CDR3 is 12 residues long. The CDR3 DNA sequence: TGTGCCAGCACCCCCTATAATTCACCCCTCCGCTTT. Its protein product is CASTPYNSPLRF.

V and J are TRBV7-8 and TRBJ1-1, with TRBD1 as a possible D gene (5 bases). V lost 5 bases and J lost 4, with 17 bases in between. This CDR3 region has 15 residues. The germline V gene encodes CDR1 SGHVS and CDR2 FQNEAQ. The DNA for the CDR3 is TGTGCCAGCAGCCGGACCTGGGGCGGGGGCACTGAAGCTTTCTTT. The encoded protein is CASSRTWGGGTEAFF.

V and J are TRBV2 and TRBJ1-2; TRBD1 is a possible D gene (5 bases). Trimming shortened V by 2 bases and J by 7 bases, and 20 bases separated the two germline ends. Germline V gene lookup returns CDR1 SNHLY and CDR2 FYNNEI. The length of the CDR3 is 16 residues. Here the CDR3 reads CASSEPYRDSWPGYTF. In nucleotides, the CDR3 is TGTGCCAGCAGTGAACCCTACCGGGACTCCTGGCCTGGCTACACCTTC. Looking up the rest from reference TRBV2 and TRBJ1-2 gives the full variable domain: EPEVTQTPSHQVTQMGQEVILRCVPISNHLYFYWYRQILGQKVEFLVSFYNNEISEKSEIFDDQFSVERPDGSNFTLKIRSTKLEDSAMYFCASSEPYRDSWPGYTFGSGTRLTVV.

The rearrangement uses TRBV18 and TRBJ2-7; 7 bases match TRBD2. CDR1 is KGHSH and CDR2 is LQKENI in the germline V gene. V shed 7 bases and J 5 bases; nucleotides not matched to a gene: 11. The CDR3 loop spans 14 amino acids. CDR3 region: CASFASGTVDEQYF. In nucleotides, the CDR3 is TGTGCCAGCTTCGCTAGCGGAACCGTGGACGAGCAGTACTTC.

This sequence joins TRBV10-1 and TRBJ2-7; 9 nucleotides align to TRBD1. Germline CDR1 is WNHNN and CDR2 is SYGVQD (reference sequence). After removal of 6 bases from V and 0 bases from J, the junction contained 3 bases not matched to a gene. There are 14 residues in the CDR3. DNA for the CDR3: TGCGCCAGCAGGAGGGACAGGGTCTCCTACGAGCAGTACTTC. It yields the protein CASRRDRVSYEQYF.

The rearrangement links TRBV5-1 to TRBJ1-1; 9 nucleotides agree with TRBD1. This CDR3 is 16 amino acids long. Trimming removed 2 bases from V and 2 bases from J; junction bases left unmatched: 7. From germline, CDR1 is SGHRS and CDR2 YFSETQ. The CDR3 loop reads CASSFTGGLINTEAFF. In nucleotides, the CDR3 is TGCGCCAGCAGCTTTACAGGGGGCTTAATAAACACTGAAGCTTTCTTT.

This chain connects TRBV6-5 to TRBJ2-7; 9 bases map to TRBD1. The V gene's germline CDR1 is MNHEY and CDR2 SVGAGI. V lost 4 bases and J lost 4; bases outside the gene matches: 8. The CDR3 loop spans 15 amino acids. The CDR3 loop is CASSWATGGLYEQYF. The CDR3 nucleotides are TGTGCCAGCAGTTGGGCGACAGGGGGTTTGTACGAGCAGTACTTC.

The CDR3 sequence: CASALSSGGGYEQYF. The CDR3 region has the DNA TGCGCCAGCGCACTTTCTAGCGGGGGCGGGTACGAGCAGTACTTC. The chain employs TRBV5-1 and TRBJ2-7; 10 bases match TRBD2. The V and J ends lost 7 bases and 4 bases, in that order; junction bases with no gene match: 11. The CDR3 is 15 amino acids. Germline V lookup: CDR1 SGHRS, CDR2 YFSETQ.

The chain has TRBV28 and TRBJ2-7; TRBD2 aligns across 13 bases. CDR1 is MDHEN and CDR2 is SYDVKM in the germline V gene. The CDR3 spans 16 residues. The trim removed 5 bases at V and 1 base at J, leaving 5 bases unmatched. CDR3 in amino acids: CASSPGLAGFSYEQYF. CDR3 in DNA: TGTGCCAGCAGTCCGGGACTAGCGGGATTTTCCTACGAGCAGTACTTC. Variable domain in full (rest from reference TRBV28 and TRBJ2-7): DVKVTQSSRYLVKRTGEKVFLECVQDMDHENMFWYRQDPGLGLRLIYFSYDVKMKEKGDIPEGYSVSREKKERFSLILESASTNQTSMYLCASSPGLAGFSYEQYFGPGTRLTVT.

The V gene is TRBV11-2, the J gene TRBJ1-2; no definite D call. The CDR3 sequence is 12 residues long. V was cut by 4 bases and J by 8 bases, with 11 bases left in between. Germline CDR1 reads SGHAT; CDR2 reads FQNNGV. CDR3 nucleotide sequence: TGTGCCAGCAGCTCGCCAGCGAGCGGCTACACCTTC. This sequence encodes CASSSPASGYTF.

The CDR3, as DNA: TGTGCCAGCAGCTTGGTAGGGGCGAGCACCGGGGAGCTGTTTTTT. Amino acids: CASSLVGASTGELFF. The V gene is TRBV5-4, the J gene TRBJ2-2; perhaps TRBD1 as D (5 bases). The CDR3 has 15 residues. V lost 0 bases and J 4 bases, leaving 10 bases between the germline ends. The germline gives CDR1 SGHNT, CDR2 YYREEE (reference sequence).

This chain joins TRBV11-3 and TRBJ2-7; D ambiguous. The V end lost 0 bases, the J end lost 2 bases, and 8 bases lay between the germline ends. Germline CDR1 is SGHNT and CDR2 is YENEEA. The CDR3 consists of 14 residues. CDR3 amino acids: CASSLDGLTYEQYF. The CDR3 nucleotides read TGTGCCAGCAGCTTAGACGGGTTAACCTACGAGCAGTACTTC.

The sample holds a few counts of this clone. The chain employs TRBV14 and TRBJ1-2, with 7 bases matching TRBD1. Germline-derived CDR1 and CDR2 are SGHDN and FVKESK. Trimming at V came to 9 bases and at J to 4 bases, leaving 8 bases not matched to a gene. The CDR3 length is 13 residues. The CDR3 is CASRPGQAYGYTF. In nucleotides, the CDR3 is TGTGCCAGTAGACCCGGACAGGCCTATGGCTACACCTTC.

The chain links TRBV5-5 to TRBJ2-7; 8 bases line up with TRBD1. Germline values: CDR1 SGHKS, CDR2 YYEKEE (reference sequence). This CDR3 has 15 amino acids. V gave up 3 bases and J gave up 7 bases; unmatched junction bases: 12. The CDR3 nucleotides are TGTGCCAGCAGCTCCCTAGTGGGCAGGGGGCGGGAGCAGTACTTC. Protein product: CASSSLVGRGREQYF.

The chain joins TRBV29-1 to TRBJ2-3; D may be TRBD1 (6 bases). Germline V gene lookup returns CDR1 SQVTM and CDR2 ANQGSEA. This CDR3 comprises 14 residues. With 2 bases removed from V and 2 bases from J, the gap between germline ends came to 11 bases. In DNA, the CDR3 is TGCAGCGTTGAACGCCAGGGGAACACAGATACGCAGTATTTT. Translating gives CSVERQGNTDTQYF.

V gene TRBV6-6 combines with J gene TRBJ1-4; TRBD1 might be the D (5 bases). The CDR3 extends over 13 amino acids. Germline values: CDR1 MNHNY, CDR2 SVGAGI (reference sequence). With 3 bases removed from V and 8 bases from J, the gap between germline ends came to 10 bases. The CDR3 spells CASSYYQGEKLFF. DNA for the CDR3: TGTGCCAGCAGTTATTATCAGGGAGAAAAACTGTTTTTT.

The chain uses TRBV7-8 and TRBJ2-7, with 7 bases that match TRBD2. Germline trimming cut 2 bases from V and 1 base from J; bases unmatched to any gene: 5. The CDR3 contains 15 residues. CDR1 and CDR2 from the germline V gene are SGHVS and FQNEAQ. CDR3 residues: CASSLWAAGSYEQYF. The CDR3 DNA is TGTGCCAGCAGCTTATGGGCAGCGGGGTCCTACGAGCAGTACTTC.

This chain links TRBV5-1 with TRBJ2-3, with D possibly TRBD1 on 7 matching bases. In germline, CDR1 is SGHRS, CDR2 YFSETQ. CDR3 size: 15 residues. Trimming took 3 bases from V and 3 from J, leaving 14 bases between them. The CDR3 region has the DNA TGCGCCAGCAGCTCGGGGGACAGCTTAACAGATACGCAGTATTTT. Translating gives CASSSGDSLTDTQYF.

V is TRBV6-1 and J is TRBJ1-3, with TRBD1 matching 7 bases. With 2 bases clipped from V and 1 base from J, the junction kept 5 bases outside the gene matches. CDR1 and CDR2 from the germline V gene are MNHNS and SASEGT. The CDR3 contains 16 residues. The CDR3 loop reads CASSESLTGSGNTIYF. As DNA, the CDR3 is TGTGCCAGCAGTGAATCCCTGACAGGGTCTGGAAACACCATATATTTT.